A selection of T cell receptor beta chains follows, all from one sample in a study of blood T cell repertoires in COVID-19. The protocol was immunoSEQ multiplex PCR, while the TCRdb copy is restricted to in-frame clones and leaves out a portion. The top ten clones hold roughly 2.5% of a sample with 200,000 to 250,000 clones, 88% of them seen once. Source material: peripheral blood. The receptors stem from a woman aged 60-75 years with acute or convalescent COVID-19. The CDR3 runs from the conserved cysteine through the conserved F or W. The D gene is left open where the match is weak. The listing skips clone size in some rows; elsewhere it reads once, few, many or a size class.

J gene: TRBJ1-6; clone size: .; D gene: TRBD1; V gene: TRBV7-2; CDR3 DNA: TGTGCCAGCAGCTCGGGACAGGGCCCTTCACCCCTCCACTTT; CDR3 protein: CASSSGQGPSPLHF
J gene: TRBJ2-1; clone size: .; D gene: .; V gene: TRBV5-4; CDR3 DNA: TGTGCCAGCAGCTCCAGGGCGGGACAGTTAATAGACAATGAGCAGTTCTTC; CDR3 protein: CASSSRAGQLIDNEQFF
J gene: TRBJ2-1; clone size: .; D gene: .; V gene: TRBV19; CDR3 DNA: TGTGCCAGTCCCAACAGGGCAGCCTACAATGAGCAGTTCTTC; CDR3 protein: CASPNRAAYNEQFF
J gene: TRBJ1-2; clone size: .; D gene: TRBD1; V gene: TRBV6-5; CDR3 DNA: TGTGCCAGCAGAACAAGATCGACAGGGGTCTATGGCTACACCTTC; CDR3 protein: CASRTRSTGVYGYTF
J gene: TRBJ1-6; clone size: .; D gene: .; V gene: TRBV7-2; CDR3 DNA: TGTGCCAGCAGAACGGACTTTTATAATTCACCCCTCCACTTT; CDR3 protein: CASRTDFYNSPLHF
J gene: TRBJ2-3; clone size: once; D gene: TRBD2; V gene: TRBV24-1; CDR3 DNA: TGTGCCACCAGTGATATTAGCGGGGGCACAGATACGCAGTATTTT; CDR3 protein: CATSDISGGTDTQYF
J gene: TRBJ1-2; clone size: .; D gene: TRBD1; V gene: TRBV27; CDR3 DNA: TGTGCCAGCAGGCCACAGGGGGCTGGCTATGGCTACACCTTC; CDR3 protein: CASRPQGAGYGYTF
J gene: TRBJ2-4; clone size: .; D gene: .; V gene: TRBV2; CDR3 DNA: TGTGCCAGCAGGGCGGAGTTGGCCAAAAACATTCAGTACTTC; CDR3 protein: CASRAELAKNIQYF
J gene: TRBJ2-2; clone size: .; D gene: .; V gene: TRBV5-1; CDR3 DNA: TGCGCCAGCAGCTTACAGGGTCCAAACACCGGGGAGCTGTTTTTT; CDR3 protein: CASSLQGPNTGELFF
J gene: TRBJ1-1; clone size: .; D gene: .; V gene: TRBV6-5; CDR3 DNA: TGTGCCAGCAGTCGGGCAGACAGCGAAGCTTTCTTT; CDR3 protein: CASSRADSEAFF
J gene: TRBJ1-4; clone size: once; D gene: TRBD1; V gene: TRBV6-6; CDR3 DNA: TGTGCCAGCAGTCCGACCCGGGACAGTAATGAAAAACTGTTTTTT; CDR3 protein: CASSPTRDSNEKLFF
J gene: TRBJ2-7; clone size: .; D gene: TRBD1; V gene: TRBV4-2; CDR3 DNA: TGTGCCAGCAGCCCCAGGGACAGGGACTGGTCCTACGAGCAGTACTTC; CDR3 protein: CASSPRDRDWSYEQYF
J gene: TRBJ2-1; clone size: few; D gene: .; V gene: TRBV4-3; CDR3 DNA: TGCGCCAGCAGCCAGGGGCTAGTCGCCTACAATGAGCAGTTCTTC; CDR3 protein: CASSQGLVAYNEQFF
J gene: TRBJ2-7; clone size: .; D gene: TRBD1; V gene: TRBV5-1; CDR3 DNA: TGCGCCAGCAGCTTATTTGGGACAGGGGACTACGAGCAGTACTTC; CDR3 protein: CASSLFGTGDYEQYF
J gene: TRBJ2-2; clone size: many; D gene: TRBD1; V gene: TRBV6-5; CDR3 DNA: TGTGCCAGCAGTAGGGACAGGGACACCGGGGAGCTGTTTTTT; CDR3 protein: CASSRDRDTGELFF
J gene: TRBJ2-5; clone size: .; D gene: TRBD1; V gene: TRBV6-5; CDR3 DNA: TGTGCCAGCAGCCTCTCGACCGGGACAGAAGAGACCCAGTACTTC; CDR3 protein: CASSLSTGTEETQYF